This TCR beta chain was profiled in a study of blood T cells in healthy people across ages. Findings and limits, study-wide: As age increased, TCR beta diversity per million T cells fell in a roughly linear fashion. PBMC samples, being unsorted, prevented any conclusive comparison of naive and antigen-experienced cells.

The ends were cut back, 2 bases at V and 2 bases at J, with 6 bases in the middle. The CDR3 length is 13 residues. In germline, CDR1 is SGHAT, CDR2 FQNNGV. A remark on this clonotype: The antigen is undetermined.

Next came a second PCR, run for about 6 to 11 cycles, which used a sample-barcoded 5' primer along with a J-beta primer mix. Sequencing of every sample gave 3 million or more CDR3-containing paired-end reads. TCRdb independently ran MiXCR on the 5' RACE reads; one entry per CDR3 protein. Of approximately 1,000,000 distinct CDR3 sequences in the sample, more than 40% were seen once. The TCR originated in an older woman in good health. The chain recombines TRBV11-2 with TRBJ1-1; D not resolved. Sequenced material: blood. Here the CDR3 DNA reads TGTGCCAGCAGCTTAAAGTCCAACACTGAAGCTTTCTTT. Translating it yields CASSLKSNTEAFF.